This T cell receptor beta chain was captured in a study of blood T cell repertoires in COVID-19. Overall study: From the United States, Italy and Spain came samples of acute and convalescent COVID-19. Nucleic acid was either cDNA or gDNA, and it came from T cells, B-cell-depleted T cells, or PBMCs.

Those who participated ranged in age from about 18 to 89 years and resided in about two dozen US areas. The CDR3 contains 13 residues. Trimming stripped 3 bases from V and 1 base from J, with 6 bases between. The germline V gene has CDR1 LNHDA and CDR2 SQIVND (reference sequence). Authors' methods: Cell counts per sample came from amplifying reference gene primers. The protocol was immunoSEQ multiplex PCR, while the TCRdb copy is restricted to in-frame clones and leaves out a portion. That table supplies the V and J calls and clone size; D and trimming were determined from the DNA. The sample shows roughly 400,000 clones, 90% of them seen only once.

The sequence came from a man aged 18 to 30 who had recovered from COVID-19. The chain uses TRBV19 and TRBJ1-1, with unresolved D. Sequences were obtained from PBMCs or T cells enriched from blood (not recorded which). CDR3 bases: TGTGCCAGTAGTATGACGGGGAACACTGAAGCTTTCTTT. Amino acids: CASSMTGNTEAFF.